This T cell receptor beta chain was obtained from a study of shared clonotypes between healthy human individuals. Study-wide background: Every donor yielded three CD4 naive, three CD4 memory, two CD8 naive and one CD8 memory plate. Study-level findings and limits: Since donors were few, the genetic and exposure-history diversity represented was limited. Only blood samples were collected, and tissue repertoires likely differ.

In the study's own analysis: With immunoSEQ giving junction-only sequences and no quality scores, filtering differed. The assay was immunoSEQ multiplex PCR, and TCRdb's table has in-frame clones only and misses some. That table gives V, J and clone size, and the DNA gave D and trimming. Of roughly 1,000,000 clones listed, approximately 80% are singletons. As concerns this clone: Its antigen is undetermined.

The V gene's germline CDR1 is SGHTA and CDR2 FQGNSA. V was cut by 5 bases and J by 0 bases, with 9 bases left in between. The CDR3 is 14 residues long. The chain employs TRBV7-2 and TRBJ2-3; the D gene is possibly TRBD2 (6 bases). The TCR comes from a man aged 18 to 35 in good health. Some clones in this sample may be carry-over from other donors' samples. Sample: memory CD4+ T cells from PBMCs. Subset: CD45RA-negative fraction. The CDR3, as DNA: TGTGCCAGCAGCCGAAGCGGGAGCACAGATACGCAGTATTTT. This sequence encodes CASSRSGSTDTQYF.